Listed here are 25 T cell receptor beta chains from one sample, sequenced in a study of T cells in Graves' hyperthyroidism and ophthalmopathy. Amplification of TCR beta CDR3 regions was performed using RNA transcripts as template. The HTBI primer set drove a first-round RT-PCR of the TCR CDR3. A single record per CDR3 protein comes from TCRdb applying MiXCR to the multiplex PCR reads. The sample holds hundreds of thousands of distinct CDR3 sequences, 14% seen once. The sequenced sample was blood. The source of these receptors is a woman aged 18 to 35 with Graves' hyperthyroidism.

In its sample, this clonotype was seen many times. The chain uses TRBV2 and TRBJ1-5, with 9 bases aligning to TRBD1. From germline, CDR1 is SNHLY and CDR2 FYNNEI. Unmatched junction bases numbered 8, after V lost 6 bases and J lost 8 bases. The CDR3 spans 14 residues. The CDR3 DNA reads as TGTGCCAGCAGGAAACAGGGGGCGACTGAGCCCCAGCATTTT. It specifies CASRKQGATEPQHF.

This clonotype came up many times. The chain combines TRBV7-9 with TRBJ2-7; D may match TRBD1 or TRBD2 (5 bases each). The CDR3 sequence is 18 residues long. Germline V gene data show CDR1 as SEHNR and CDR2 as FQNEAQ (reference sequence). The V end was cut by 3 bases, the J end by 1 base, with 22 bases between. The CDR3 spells CASSLAQYTGRVSYEQYF. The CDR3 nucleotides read TGTGCCAGCAGCTTGGCCCAATATACGGGACGGGTTTCCTACGAGCAGTACTTC.

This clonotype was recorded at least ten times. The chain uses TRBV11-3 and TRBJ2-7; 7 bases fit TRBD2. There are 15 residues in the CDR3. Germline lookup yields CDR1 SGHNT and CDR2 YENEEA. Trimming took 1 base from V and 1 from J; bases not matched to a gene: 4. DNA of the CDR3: TGTGCCAGCAGCTTAGCGGCGGGAGTGTCCTACGAGCAGTACTTC. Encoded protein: CASSLAAGVSYEQYF.

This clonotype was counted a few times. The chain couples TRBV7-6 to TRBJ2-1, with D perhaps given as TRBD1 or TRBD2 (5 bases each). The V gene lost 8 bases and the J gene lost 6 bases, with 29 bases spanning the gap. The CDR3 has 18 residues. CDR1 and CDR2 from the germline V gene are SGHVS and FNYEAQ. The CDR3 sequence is CASRPSPAESPRGNEQFF. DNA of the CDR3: TGTGCCAGCCGACCGAGCCCGGCGGAATCGCCGAGGGGCAATGAGCAGTTCTTC.

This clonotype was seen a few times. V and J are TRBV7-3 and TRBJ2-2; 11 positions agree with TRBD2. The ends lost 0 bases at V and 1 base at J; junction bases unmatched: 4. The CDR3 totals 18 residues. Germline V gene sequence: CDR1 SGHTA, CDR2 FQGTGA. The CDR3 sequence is CASSLTYTSGGNTGELFF. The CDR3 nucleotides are TGTGCCAGCAGCTTAACGTACACTAGCGGGGGGAACACCGGGGAGCTGTTTTTT. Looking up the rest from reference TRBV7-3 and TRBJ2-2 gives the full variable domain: GAGVSQTPSNKVTEKGKYVELRCDPISGHTALYWYRQSLGQGPEFLIYFQGTGAADDSGLPNDRFFAVRPEGSVSTLKIQRTERGDSAVYLCASSLTYTSGGNTGELFFGEGSRLTVL.

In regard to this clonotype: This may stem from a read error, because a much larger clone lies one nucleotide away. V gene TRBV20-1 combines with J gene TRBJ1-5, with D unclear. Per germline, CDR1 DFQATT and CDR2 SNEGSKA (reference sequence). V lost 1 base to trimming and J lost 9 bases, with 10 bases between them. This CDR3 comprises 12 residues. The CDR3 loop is CSARGVGGPQHF. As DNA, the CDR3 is TGCAGTGCTAGAGGTGTGGGTGGGCCCCAGCATTTT.

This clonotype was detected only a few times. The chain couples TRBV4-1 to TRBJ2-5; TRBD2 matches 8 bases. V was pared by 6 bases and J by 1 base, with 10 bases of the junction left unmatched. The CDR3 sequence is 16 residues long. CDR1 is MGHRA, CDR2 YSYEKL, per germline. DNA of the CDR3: TGCGCCAGCAGTGCCTGGCGGACTAGCCCCCAAGAGACCCAGTACTTC. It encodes CASSAWRTSPQETQYF.

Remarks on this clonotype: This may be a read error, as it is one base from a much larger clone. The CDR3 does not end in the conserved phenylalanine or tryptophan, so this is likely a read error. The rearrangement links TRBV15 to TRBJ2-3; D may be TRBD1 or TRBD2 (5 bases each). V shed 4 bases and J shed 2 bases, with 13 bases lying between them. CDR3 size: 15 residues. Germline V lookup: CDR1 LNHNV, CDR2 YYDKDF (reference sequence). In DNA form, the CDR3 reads TGTGCCACCAGCACTGGGACCTTCTCCACAGATACGCAGTATCTT. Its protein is CATSTGTFSTDTQYL.

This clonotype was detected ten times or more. Here the CDR3 reads CASSQGGWETQYF. Here the CDR3 DNA reads TGTGCCAGCAGCCAAGGGGGTTGGGAGACCCAGTACTTC. V and J are TRBV3-1 and TRBJ2-5; no firm D call. This CDR3 has 13 residues. Trimming stripped 1 base from V and 5 bases from J, with 8 bases between. Germline assignment: CDR1 LGHDT and CDR2 YNNKEL (reference sequence).

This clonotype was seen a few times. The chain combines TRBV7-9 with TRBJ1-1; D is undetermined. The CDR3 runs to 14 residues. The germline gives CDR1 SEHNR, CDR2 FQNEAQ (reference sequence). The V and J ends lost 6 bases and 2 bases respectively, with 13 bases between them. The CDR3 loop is CASSPKAANTEAFF. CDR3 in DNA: TGTGCCAGCAGTCCCAAGGCAGCAAACACTGAAGCTTTCTTT.

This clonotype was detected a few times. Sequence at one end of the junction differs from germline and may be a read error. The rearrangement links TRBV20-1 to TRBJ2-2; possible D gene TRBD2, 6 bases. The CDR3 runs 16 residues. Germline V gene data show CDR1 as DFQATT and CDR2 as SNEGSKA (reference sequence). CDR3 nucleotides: TGCAGTGCCAGTACGGGGTTCCTACTGAACACCGGGGGGCTGTTTTTT. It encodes CSASTGFLLNTGGLFF.

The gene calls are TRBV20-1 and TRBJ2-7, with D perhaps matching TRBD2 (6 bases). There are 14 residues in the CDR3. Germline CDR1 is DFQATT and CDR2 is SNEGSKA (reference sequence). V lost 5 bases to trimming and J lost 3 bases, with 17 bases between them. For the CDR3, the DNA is TGCAGTGCTCTTTGGGGGAGGACGAACTACGAGCAGTACTTC. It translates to CSALWGRTNYEQYF.

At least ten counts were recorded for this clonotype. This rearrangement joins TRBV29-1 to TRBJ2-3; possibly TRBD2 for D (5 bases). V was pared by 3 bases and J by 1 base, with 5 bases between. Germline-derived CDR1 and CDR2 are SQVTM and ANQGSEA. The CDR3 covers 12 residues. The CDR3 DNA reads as TGCAGCGTTGACGGGGGCACAGATACGCAGTATTTT. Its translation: CSVDGGTDTQYF.

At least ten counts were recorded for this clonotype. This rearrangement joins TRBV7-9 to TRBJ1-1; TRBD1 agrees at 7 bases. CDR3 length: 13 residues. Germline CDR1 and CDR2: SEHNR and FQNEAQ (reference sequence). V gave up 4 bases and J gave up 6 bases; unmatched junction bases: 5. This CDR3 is CASSSGTDPEAFF. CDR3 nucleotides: TGTGCCAGCAGCTCCGGGACAGACCCTGAAGCTTTCTTT. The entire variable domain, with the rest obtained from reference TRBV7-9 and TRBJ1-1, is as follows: DTGVSQNPRHKITKRGQNVTFRCDPISEHNRLYWYRQTLGQGPEFLTYFQNEAQLEKSRLLSDRFSAERPKGSFSTLEIQRTEQGDSAMYLCASSSGTDPEAFFGQGTRLTVV.

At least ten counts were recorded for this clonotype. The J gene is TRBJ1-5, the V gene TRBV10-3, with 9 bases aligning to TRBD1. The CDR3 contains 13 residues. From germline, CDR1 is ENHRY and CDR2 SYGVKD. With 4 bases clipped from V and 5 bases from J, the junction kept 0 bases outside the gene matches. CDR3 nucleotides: TGTGCCATCAGTGGACAGGGGGATCAGCCCCAGCATTTT. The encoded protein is CAISGQGDQPQHF.

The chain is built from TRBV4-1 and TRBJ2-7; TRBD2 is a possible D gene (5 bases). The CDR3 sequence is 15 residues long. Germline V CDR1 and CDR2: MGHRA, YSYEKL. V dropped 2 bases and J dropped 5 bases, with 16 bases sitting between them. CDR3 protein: CASSQTSGTVHEQYF. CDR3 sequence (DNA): TGCGCCAGCAGCCAAACATCGGGAACGGTCCACGAGCAGTACTTC.

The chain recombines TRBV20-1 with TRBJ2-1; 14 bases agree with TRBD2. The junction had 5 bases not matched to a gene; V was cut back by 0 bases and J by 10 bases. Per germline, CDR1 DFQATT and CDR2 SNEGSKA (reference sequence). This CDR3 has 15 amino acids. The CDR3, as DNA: TGCAGTGCTAGAGATGCGACTAGCGGGAGGGAGGAGCAGTTCTTC. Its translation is CSARDATSGREEQFF.

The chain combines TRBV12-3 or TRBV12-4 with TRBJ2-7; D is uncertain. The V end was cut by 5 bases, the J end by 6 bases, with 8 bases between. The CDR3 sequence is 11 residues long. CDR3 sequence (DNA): TGTGCCAGCAGTGTCGGCGCCGAGCAGTACTTC. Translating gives CASSVGAEQYF.

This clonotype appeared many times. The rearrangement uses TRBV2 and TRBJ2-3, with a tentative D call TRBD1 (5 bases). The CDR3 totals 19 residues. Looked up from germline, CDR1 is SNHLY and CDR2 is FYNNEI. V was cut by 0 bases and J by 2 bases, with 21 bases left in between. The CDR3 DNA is TGTGCCAGCAGTGAAGCGTGGGTCACCCTTAAAGGGGCCACAGATACGCAGTATTTT. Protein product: CASSEAWVTLKGATDTQYF.

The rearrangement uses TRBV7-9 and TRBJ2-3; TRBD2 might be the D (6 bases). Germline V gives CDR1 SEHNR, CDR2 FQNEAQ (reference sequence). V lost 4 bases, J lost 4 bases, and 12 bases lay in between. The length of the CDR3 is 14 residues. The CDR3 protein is CASSSQWGADTQYF. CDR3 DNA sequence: TGTGCCAGCAGCTCGCAGTGGGGGGCAGATACGCAGTATTTT.

CDR3: CASSISEGDTQYF. Here the CDR3 DNA reads TGTGCCAGCAGCATCAGTGAGGGAGATACGCAGTATTTT. This chain joins TRBV7-9 and TRBJ2-3; D possibly corresponds to TRBD2 (5 bases). Trimming pared 5 bases from V and 5 bases from J, leaving 11 bases between. The CDR3 loop spans 13 amino acids. Germline V lookup: CDR1 SEHNR, CDR2 FQNEAQ (reference sequence).

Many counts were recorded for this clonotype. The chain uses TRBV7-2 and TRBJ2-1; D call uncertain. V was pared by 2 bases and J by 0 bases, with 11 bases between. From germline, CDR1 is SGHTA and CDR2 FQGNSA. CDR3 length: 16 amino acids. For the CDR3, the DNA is TGTGCCAGCAGCTTATCGGCTACCAGCTCCTACAATGAGCAGTTCTTC. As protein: CASSLSATSSYNEQFF.

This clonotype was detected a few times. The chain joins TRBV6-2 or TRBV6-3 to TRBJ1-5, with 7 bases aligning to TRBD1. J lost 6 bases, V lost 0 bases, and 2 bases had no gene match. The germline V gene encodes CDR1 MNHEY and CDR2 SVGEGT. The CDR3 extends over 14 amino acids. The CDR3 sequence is CASSYSGGVQPQHF. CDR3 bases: TGTGCCAGCAGTTACTCAGGGGGCGTTCAGCCCCAGCATTTT.

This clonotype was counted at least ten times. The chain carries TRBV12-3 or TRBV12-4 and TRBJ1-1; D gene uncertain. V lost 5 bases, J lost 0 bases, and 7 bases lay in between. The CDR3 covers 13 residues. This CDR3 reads CASSRTMNTEAFF. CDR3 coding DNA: TGTGCCAGCAGTCGTACAATGAACACTGAAGCTTTCTTT.

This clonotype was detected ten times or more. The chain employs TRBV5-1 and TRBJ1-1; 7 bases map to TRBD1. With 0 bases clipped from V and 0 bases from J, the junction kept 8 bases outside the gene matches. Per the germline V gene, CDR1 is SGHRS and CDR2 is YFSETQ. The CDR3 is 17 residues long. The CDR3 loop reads CASSLGQGGSLNTEAFF. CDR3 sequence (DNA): TGCGCCAGCAGCTTGGGGCAGGGGGGTAGTCTGAACACTGAAGCTTTCTTT.